This T cell receptor (beta chain) appears in the sequencing data of a study of cytomegalovirus exposure and HLA in healthy donors. Libraries were prepared by immunoSEQ multiplex PCR; TCRdb keeps only in-frame clonotypes and omits some of them. The data contain roughly 56,000 clones, around nine tenths of them singletons. This TCR was recovered from a woman aged 25 to 39 in good health and CMV-seronegative. Sequencing input: PBMCs.

This CDR3 is CATTRRTINRVTQYF. CDR3 DNA: TGTGCCACCACTCGACGTACGATAAATCGGGTGACGCAGTATTTT. V and J are TRBV10-3 and TRBJ2-3; D not certain. V was shortened by 10 bases and J by 9 bases, with 26 bases between the two germline ends. The germline V gene has CDR1 ENHRY and CDR2 SYGVKD. The CDR3 loop spans 15 amino acids.